Included here is one T cell receptor beta chain sequence, with context. This sample was taken from a study of blood T cell repertoires in COVID-19. Study information: COVID-19 samples, acute and convalescent, were from the United States, Italy and Spain.

Per the original methods: Reference gene primers were amplified, and this amplification served to estimate nucleated cell counts. Some clones are missing from TCRdb's copy, which holds only in-frame ones; the method was immunoSEQ multiplex PCR. The DNA was the basis for D and trimming; V, J and clone size are from that table. The profile shows over 250,000 clones, approximately 84% of them singletons. In germline, CDR1 is LGHNT, CDR2 FRNRAP. V was clipped by 5 bases and J by 3 bases; unmatched bases: 6. The CDR3 has 15 amino acids. This clonotype was obtained from a human donor with COVID-19, enrolled during active disease. The donor label of this sample is uncertain. Sequenced material: peripheral blood. The chain employs TRBV12-5 and TRBJ1-5, with TRBD1 identical over 8 bases. This chain's CDR3 is CASGRDRTLNQPQHF. DNA of the CDR3: TGTGCTAGTGGTAGGGACAGGACACTCAATCAGCCCCAGCATTTT. The full variable domain, its missing parts supplied by reference TRBV12-5 and TRBJ1-5, is DARVTQTPRHKVTEMGQEVTMRCQPILGHNTVFWYRQTMMQGLELLAYFRNRAPLDDSGMPKDRFSAEMPDATLATLKIQPSEPRDSAVYFCASGRDRTLNQPQHFGDGTRLSIL.